The next 31 T cell receptor beta chains were all read from a single sample in a study of shared clonotypes between healthy human individuals. Sequencing used immunoSEQ multiplex PCR; TCRdb keeps in-frame clones, though not all of them. The table shows approximately 620,000 clones, with 97% occurring only once. The specimen sequenced was naive CD4+ T cells sorted from blood. Subset: CD45RA+ positively selected. These TCRs come from a woman in her twenties or thirties in good health.

This clone has a handful of counts. J is TRBJ1-1 and V is TRBV5-1; D unclear. Germline CDR1 is SGHRS and CDR2 is YFSETQ. V was clipped by 3 bases and J by 1 base, with 4 bases between them. The CDR3 is 12 amino acids. This CDR3 reads CASSSQNTEAFF. The CDR3 region has the DNA TGCGCCAGCAGCTCGCAGAACACTGAAGCTTTCTTT. Full variable domain (remainder filled in from reference TRBV5-1 and TRBJ1-1): KAGVTQTPRYLIKTRGQQVTLSCSPISGHRSVSWYQQTPGQGLQFLFEYFSETQRNKGNFPGRFSGRQFSNSRSEMNVSTLELGDSALYLCASSSQNTEAFFGQGTRLTVV.

The chain has TRBV5-1 and TRBJ2-7, with TRBD1 identical over 8 bases. CDR1 is SGHRS, CDR2 YFSETQ, per germline. The CDR3 length is 14 residues. With V trimmed by 6 bases and J by 0 bases, 5 bases remained unmatched. CDR3 sequence: CASTRDRGSYEQYF. Written as DNA, the CDR3 is TGCGCCAGCACTCGAGACAGGGGCTCCTACGAGCAGTACTTC.

A word on this clone: Other DNA sequences in this sample translate to the same CDR3. This sequence joins TRBV19 and TRBJ1-5; D is undetermined. Between the trimmed V and J ends, which lost 2 bases and 2 bases, there was a span of 4 bases. In germline, CDR1 is LNHDA, CDR2 SQIVND (reference sequence). CDR3 length equals 13 residues. CDR3 protein: CASSIPGNQPQHF. The CDR3 bases are TGTGCCAGTAGTATACCCGGCAATCAGCCCCAGCATTTT.

The chain uses TRBV10-1 and TRBJ2-3; 7 bases map to TRBD1. Germline V gene lookup returns CDR1 WNHNN and CDR2 SYGVQD (reference sequence). V gave up 0 bases and J gave up 6 bases; unmatched junction bases: 3. The CDR3 length is 14 residues. CDR3 residues: CASSESQGLDTQYF. Here the CDR3 DNA reads TGCGCCAGCAGTGAGTCACAGGGGTTGGATACGCAGTATTTT.

The chain uses TRBV19 and TRBJ1-5; D may be TRBD1 (5 bases). V lost 3 bases and J 3 bases, leaving 9 bases between the germline ends. Germline V CDR1 and CDR2: LNHDA, SQIVND (reference sequence). The CDR3 loop spans 14 amino acids. DNA for the CDR3: TGTGCCAGTAGTATGAGGGACCTCAATCAGCCCCAGCATTTT. This translates into CASSMRDLNQPQHF.

This chain's CDR3 is CASSFQNSPLHF. The DNA of the CDR3 is TGTGCCAGCAGTTTCCAGAACTCACCCCTCCACTTT. The rearrangement uses TRBV28 and TRBJ1-6; D not resolved. V lost 3 bases and J lost 10, with 7 bases in between. Per the germline V gene, CDR1 is MDHEN and CDR2 is SYDVKM. The CDR3 totals 12 residues. The complete variable domain, with remaining parts taken from reference TRBV28 and TRBJ1-6, reads DVKVTQSSRYLVKRTGEKVFLECVQDMDHENMFWYRQDPGLGLRLIYFSYDVKMKEKGDIPEGYSVSREKKERFSLILESASTNQTSMYLCASSFQNSPLHFGNGTRLTVT.

V and J are TRBV2 and TRBJ1-5; the match to TRBD1 covers 7 bases. The trim removed 7 bases at V and 5 bases at J, leaving 5 bases unmatched. Germline values: CDR1 SNHLY, CDR2 FYNNEI. The CDR3 sequence is 13 residues long. The CDR3 nucleotides read TGTGCCAGCAAAGGCAGGGGGGATCAGCCCCAGCATTTT. This sequence encodes CASKGRGDQPQHF.

The genes are TRBV18 and TRBJ1-4, with TRBD1 identical over 8 bases. The CDR3 is made up of 13 amino acids. Germline-derived CDR1 and CDR2 are KGHSH and LQKENI. The trim removed 3 bases at V and 6 bases at J, leaving 0 bases unmatched. CDR3 sequence reads: CASSPDRDEKLFF. In DNA form, the CDR3 reads TGTGCCAGCTCACCGGACAGGGATGAAAAACTGTTTTTT.

The chain couples TRBV5-1 to TRBJ1-2; perhaps TRBD1 as D (6 bases). The CDR3 is made up of 15 amino acids. V was pared by 3 bases and J by 2 bases, with 14 bases between. Germline CDR1 SGHRS, CDR2 YFSETQ. The CDR3 DNA reads as TGCGCCAGCAGCTGGGCAGTGCAGGGGAACTATGGCTACACCTTC. Translated, it gives CASSWAVQGNYGYTF. The whole variable domain, filled in from reference TRBV5-1 and TRBJ1-2, reads KAGVTQTPRYLIKTRGQQVTLSCSPISGHRSVSWYQQTPGQGLQFLFEYFSETQRNKGNFPGRFSGRQFSNSRSEMNVSTLELGDSALYLCASSWAVQGNYGYTFGSGTRLTVV.

The chain links TRBV6-6 to TRBJ2-3, with D unresolved. The CDR3 consists of 16 residues. Germline V CDR1 and CDR2: MNHNY, SVGAGI (reference sequence). The V end was cut by 2 bases, the J end by 0 bases, with 12 bases between. The CDR3 DNA reads TGTGCCAGCAGTTACGGTGGTACACCTAGCACAGATACGCAGTATTTT. Its protein is CASSYGGTPSTDTQYF.

The chain combines TRBV19 with TRBJ1-2; maybe TRBD1 (5 bases). The CDR3 runs to 15 residues. The V gene's germline CDR1 is LNHDA and CDR2 SQIVND (reference sequence). V lost 3 bases, J lost 4 bases, and 15 bases lay in between. CDR3 in amino acids: CASSMEAREFYGYTF. The CDR3 bases are TGTGCCAGTAGTATGGAGGCCAGGGAATTCTATGGCTACACCTTC.

The chain couples TRBV28 to TRBJ1-4, with D possibly matching TRBD1 (6 bases). V lost 4 bases to trimming and J lost 2 bases, with 11 bases between them. Germline V gives CDR1 MDHEN, CDR2 SYDVKM. The CDR3 has 15 residues. CDR3 sequence: CASSSPQGTNEKLFF. The CDR3 region has the DNA TGTGCCAGCAGTTCTCCGCAGGGGACTAATGAAAAACTGTTTTTT.

The rearrangement uses TRBV6-5 and TRBJ2-2, with 10 nucleotides matching TRBD2. The CDR3 extends over 16 amino acids. The V gene end was trimmed by 0 bases and the J gene end by 6 bases; junction bases not matched to a gene: 4. Germline assignment: CDR1 MNHEY and CDR2 SVGAGI. CDR3 region: CASSYSASGSSGELFF. CDR3 nucleotide sequence: TGTGCCAGCAGTTACTCGGCTAGCGGGAGCTCCGGGGAGCTGTTTTTT.

The V and J genes are TRBV9 and TRBJ2-5; TRBD1 might be the D (6 bases). The DNA end favors TRBJ2-7, so the J call may be wrong. The germline gives CDR1 SGDLS, CDR2 YYNGEE. The CDR3 sequence is 15 residues long. CDR3 in amino acids: CASSVGTGSTYEQYF. The CDR3 bases are TGTGCCAGCAGCGTGGGCACAGGGAGCACCTACGAGCAGTACTTC.

The chain is built from TRBV9 and TRBJ2-5; either TRBD1 or TRBD2 may fit D (6 bases each). V was pared by 3 bases and J by 5 bases, with 14 bases between. Germline CDR1 SGDLS, CDR2 YYNGEE. The CDR3 is 14 residues long. The CDR3 DNA is TGTGCCAGCAGCGCCGCCGTAGGGGGGGAGACCCAGTACTTC. Protein: CASSAAVGGETQYF.

The gene calls are TRBV10-3 and TRBJ1-1; D is unresolved. Trimming removed 0 bases at V and 5 bases at J, with 10 bases between. Germline CDR1 is ENHRY and CDR2 is SYGVKD. The CDR3 runs to 14 residues. The CDR3 reads CAISESTQGTEAFF. The CDR3 bases are TGTGCCATCAGTGAGTCAACACAAGGGACTGAAGCTTTCTTT.

CDR3 residues: CSVVRGLAGQETQYF. CDR3 coding DNA: TGCAGCGTTGTGAGGGGACTAGCGGGCCAAGAGACCCAGTACTTC. The V gene is TRBV29-1, the J gene TRBJ2-5, with 12 bases matching TRBD2. Unmatched junction bases numbered 4, after V lost 4 bases and J lost 1 base. CDR1 is SQVTM and CDR2 is ANQGSEA in the germline V gene. The CDR3 has 15 residues.

The chain couples TRBV5-1 to TRBJ1-5, with 7 bases identical to TRBD1. The CDR3 is made up of 14 amino acids. V shed 3 bases, J shed 5 bases, and the junction held 5 bases outside the gene matches. Germline-derived CDR1 and CDR2 are SGHRS and YFSETQ. CDR3 residues: CASSSDRRDQPQHF. The CDR3 region has the DNA TGCGCCAGCAGCTCGGACAGGCGAGATCAGCCCCAGCATTTT. Full variable domain (missing parts from reference TRBV5-1 and TRBJ1-5): KAGVTQTPRYLIKTRGQQVTLSCSPISGHRSVSWYQQTPGQGLQFLFEYFSETQRNKGNFPGRFSGRQFSNSRSEMNVSTLELGDSALYLCASSSDRRDQPQHFGDGTRLSIL.

The chain recombines TRBV27 with TRBJ2-7; 9 bases are shared with TRBD2. The J segment lost 0 bases and the V segment lost 10 bases, leaving 7 bases of the junction unmatched. The length of the CDR3 is 14 residues. Per germline, CDR1 MNHEY and CDR2 SMNVEV (reference sequence). This CDR3 is CATRLAVNSYEQYF. CDR3 sequence (DNA): TGTGCCACCCGACTAGCGGTGAACTCCTACGAGCAGTACTTC.

The rearrangement links TRBV19 to TRBJ1-2; TRBD1 matches at 9 bases. Trimming at V came to 8 bases and at J to 9 bases, leaving 13 bases not matched to a gene. The CDR3 runs 14 residues. CDR1 and CDR2 from the germline V gene are LNHDA and SQIVND (reference sequence). CDR3 sequence reads: CASRKAQQGASYTF. CDR3 nucleotide sequence: TGTGCCAGTCGGAAGGCGCAACAGGGGGCGAGCTACACCTTC.

This chain links TRBV19 with TRBJ2-5; possible D gene TRBD1, 6 bases. The germline V gene has CDR1 LNHDA and CDR2 SQIVND (reference sequence). This CDR3 spans 13 amino acids. V lost 6 bases and J 7 bases, leaving 15 bases between the germline ends. The CDR3: CASRNTGTRTQYF. The DNA of the CDR3 is TGTGCCAGTAGGAATACCGGGACAAGGACCCAGTACTTC.

The genes are TRBV7-3 and TRBJ2-2, with unresolved D. This CDR3 region has 13 residues. CDR1 and CDR2 (germline): SGHTA, FQGTGA. V lost 2 bases, J lost 6 bases, and 7 bases lay in between. Here the CDR3 reads CASSLSVAGELFF. Here the CDR3 DNA reads TGTGCCAGCAGCTTATCGGTAGCCGGGGAGCTGTTTTTT.

The CDR3 DNA sequence: TGTGCCAGCAGTCGAAAACCGGGACGCGGCTCCTACGAGCAGTACTTC. Its protein is CASSRKPGRGSYEQYF. The rearrangement joins TRBV28 to TRBJ2-7; D is tentatively TRBD1 or TRBD2 (5 bases each). V was pared by 5 bases and J by 0 bases, with 17 bases between. The CDR3 consists of 16 residues. CDR1 is MDHEN and CDR2 is SYDVKM in the germline V gene. Drawing the rest from reference TRBV28 and TRBJ2-7, the complete variable domain is DVKVTQSSRYLVKRTGEKVFLECVQDMDHENMFWYRQDPGLGLRLIYFSYDVKMKEKGDIPEGYSVSREKKERFSLILESASTNQTSMYLCASSRKPGRGSYEQYFGPGTRLTVT.

This chain uses TRBV6-1 with TRBJ2-2, with D unclear. The CDR3 runs 12 residues. CDR1 and CDR2 from the germline V gene are MNHNS and SASEGT. Trimming left V 5 bases short and J 4 bases short, with 5 bases between. The CDR3 sequence: CASSRPTGELFF. CDR3 bases: TGTGCCAGCAGTAGACCCACCGGGGAGCTGTTTTTT.

The V call is TRBV28, the J call TRBJ1-2; 7 positions match TRBD1. This CDR3 spans 12 amino acids. Per the germline V gene, CDR1 is MDHEN and CDR2 is SYDVKM. The V segment lost 4 bases and the J segment 4 bases; nucleotides outside the gene matches: 0. The CDR3 DNA follows: TGTGCCAGCAGTTGGGACAGCTATGGCTACACCTTC. Translation: CASSWDSYGYTF.

The chain has TRBV20-1 and TRBJ2-7; D gene uncertain. The germline V and J ends were trimmed by 1 base and 5 bases, with 6 bases remaining between them. The germline V gene has CDR1 DFQATT and CDR2 SNEGSKA (reference sequence). CDR3 size: 11 residues. CDR3 nucleotides: TGCAGTGCTAGAGTCAGGCACGAGCAGTACTTC. Its translation: CSARVRHEQYF.

The chain recombines TRBV5-4 with TRBJ1-2; D remains unclear. This CDR3 spans 13 amino acids. Germline CDR1 SGHNT, CDR2 YYREEE (reference sequence). The V end lost 7 bases, the J end lost 5 bases, and 15 bases lay between the germline ends. This CDR3 reads CASGETNSYGYTF. The CDR3 nucleotides read TGTGCCAGCGGGGAGACGAACTCTTATGGCTACACCTTC.

The V call is TRBV27, the J call TRBJ2-7, with a weak D call TRBD2 (6 bases). V was clipped by 6 bases and J by 3 bases, with 30 bases between them. This CDR3 region has 19 residues. Germline values: CDR1 MNHEY, CDR2 SMNVEV (reference sequence). The CDR3 is CASRLSRPPRKDYNYEQYF. The CDR3 nucleotides are TGTGCCAGCAGATTAAGTAGACCGCCACGAAAGGACTATAACTACGAGCAGTACTTC.

The V gene is TRBV7-2, the J gene TRBJ2-7; 10 nucleotides agree with TRBD2. V was pared by 5 bases and J by 2 bases, with 6 bases of the junction left unmatched. The CDR3 length is 15 residues. CDR1 and CDR2 from the germline V gene are SGHTA and FQGNSA. CDR3 in DNA: TGTGCCAGCAGCCGTGAGCGGGAGGGTACCTACGAGCAGTACTTC. Encoded protein: CASSREREGTYEQYF.

The chain joins TRBV27 to TRBJ2-5; 8 bases match TRBD2. The germline CDR1 and CDR2 sequences are MNHEY and SMNVEV (reference sequence). The CDR3 contains 14 residues. After removal of 6 bases from V and 6 bases from J, the junction contained 9 bases not matched to a gene. In nucleotides, the CDR3 is TGTGCCAGCAGACCCGCGGGGGGTAGAAAGACCCAGTACTTC. Protein: CASRPAGGRKTQYF.

This chain uses TRBV5-1 with TRBJ2-2; D possibly corresponds to TRBD2 (6 bases). V dropped 4 bases and J dropped 2 bases, with 21 bases sitting between them. Per germline, CDR1 SGHRS and CDR2 YFSETQ. CDR3 length: 18 residues. CDR3 coding DNA: TGCGCCAGCAGCGGAGGCCTCGGGGCGGGGCTAAACACCGGGGAGCTGTTTTTT. It specifies CASSGGLGAGLNTGELFF.